The sequence of this TCR beta chain was determined in a study of OX40 agonist ivuxolimab in advanced cancers. For the study at large: One hepatocellular carcinoma and two cutaneous melanoma patients partially responded. Study-wide results and limits: Doses of 0.1 to 3.0 mg/kg were accompanied by clonal expansion of CD4+ and CD8+ blood T cells by week 6.

V trimming: 2 bases; J trimming: 8 bases; junction bases outside the gene matches: 10. This CDR3 spans 17 amino acids. Germline V gives CDR1 MNHEY, CDR2 SMNVEV (reference sequence). The table came from immunoSEQ multiplex PCR; TCRdb's copy has only in-frame clones and leaves some out. The repertoire holds some 100,000 clones, about 85% seen once, with approximately 1.2% in the top ten. Only a few counts were recorded for this clone. The antigen is not known. The receptor comes from an adult with an advanced solid tumor such as melanoma, head and neck, liver or kidney cancer. The chain carries TRBV27 and TRBJ2-1, with 12 bases lining up with TRBD2. The sample consisted of CD4+ or CD8+ T cells sorted from blood, taken in a trial of the OX40 agonist ivuxolimab. The CDR3 region is CASSLRLAGGPRYEQFF. CDR3 DNA sequence: TGTGCCAGCAGTTTAAGGCTAGCGGGGGGGCCGCGTTATGAGCAGTTCTTC.